These 10 T cell receptor beta chains were all obtained from the same sample, sequenced in a study of molecular identifiers for immune sequencing clone quantification. TCRdb re-derived calls from the PCR reads in MiXCR, one entry per CDR3 protein. The sample consists of 600,000 to 650,000 distinct CDR3 sequences, roughly 21% of them appearing once. Material: naive CD8+ T cells from blood, with Jurkat cell RNA spiked in. The subset: FACS-sorted CD8+CD4-CCR7+CD45RA+ naive T cells. All receptors come from a human donor in good health. Some libraries in this study had Jurkat cell RNA spiked in.

This clonotype was detected ten times or more. The V call is TRBV27, the J call TRBJ2-5, with TRBD2 matching over 11 bases. Losses at the gene ends were 2 bases for V and 5 bases for J; bases not matched to a gene: 10. Germline CDR1 and CDR2: MNHEY and SMNVEV (reference sequence). CDR3 length equals 17 residues. In DNA form, the CDR3 reads TGTGCCAGCAGTTTAATCTGGGCTAGCGGGGGGCCGGAGACCCAGTACTTC. Translated, it gives CASSLIWASGGPETQYF.

This clonotype has just a few counts. DNA for the CDR3: TGTGCCAGCAGTTACTCCACAAGGTACACTGAAGCTTTCTTT. Translating it yields CASSYSTRYTEAFF. The chain combines TRBV6-2 or TRBV6-3 with TRBJ1-1, with D hard to call. The CDR3 contains 14 residues. Germline values: CDR1 MNHEY, CDR2 SVGEGT. The V end was cut by 0 bases, the J end by 3 bases, with 8 bases between.

This clonotype was recorded a few times. The rearrangement uses TRBV6-1 and TRBJ2-3, with D unresolved. Trimming took off 6 bases at V and 5 bases at J, with 15 bases between the two ends. Germline-derived CDR1 and CDR2 are MNHNS and SASEGT. CDR3 length equals 14 residues. CDR3 nucleotide sequence: TGTGCCAGCAGCGTGATAATTATGGTAGATACGCAGTATTTT. Its protein product is CASSVIIMVDTQYF.

This clonotype was counted many times. The chain uses TRBV21-1 and TRBJ2-7. TRBV21-1 is given as a pseudogene. This CDR3 spans 15 amino acids. CDR3 in amino acids: CASSKEERPLYEQYF. Written as DNA, the CDR3 is TGTGCCAGCAGCAAAGAGGAAAGACCTTTATACGAGCAGTACTTC.

A few counts support this clonotype. The chain joins TRBV7-9 to TRBJ1-1; the D gene is possibly TRBD1 (5 bases). Trimming stripped 5 bases from V and 7 bases from J, with 14 bases between. The CDR3 sequence is 13 residues long. Germline V gene sequence: CDR1 SEHNR, CDR2 FQNEAQ (reference sequence). CDR3 bases: TGTGCCAGCAGCATCGCAAGTGGGGGTGAAGCTTTCTTT. The encoded protein is CASSIASGGEAFF.

This clonotype was seen only once. The junction departs from germline at one end; a sequencing error may be responsible. The chain carries TRBV12-3 or TRBV12-4 and TRBJ1-3; D unresolved. CDR3 length equals 14 residues. This CDR3 is CASSPYSSGNAIYF. The CDR3 DNA sequence: TGTGCCAGCAGTCCATACAGCTCTGGAAACGCCATATATTTT.

This clonotype turned up a few times. One junction end does not reproduce the germline sequence, and a read error may be involved. The J gene is TRBJ2-1, the V gene TRBV12-3 or TRBV12-4; 7 nucleotides align to TRBD2. This CDR3 region has 13 residues. CDR3 DNA sequence: TGTGCCAGCAGGGCTCAAGAGCGGGACCCCTGTTCCTTC. Encoded protein: CASRAQERDPCSF.

This clonotype occurred many times. The chain carries TRBV12-5 and TRBJ2-5; tentative D call: TRBD1 (7 bases). The CDR3 length is 17 residues. Trimming pared 1 base from V and 2 bases from J, leaving 17 bases between. Germline V CDR1 and CDR2: LGHNT, FRNRAP. The CDR3 loop is CASGLGSQGGKQETQYF. The CDR3 coding sequence is TGTGCTAGTGGTTTGGGGAGTCAGGGGGGAAAACAAGAGACCCAGTACTTC. The variable domain in full, completed from reference TRBV12-5 and TRBJ2-5, reads DARVTQTPRHKVTEMGQEVTMRCQPILGHNTVFWYRQTMMQGLELLAYFRNRAPLDDSGMPKDRFSAEMPDATLATLKIQPSEPRDSAVYFCASGLGSQGGKQETQYFGPGTRLLVL.

This clonotype has a count of ten or more. The chain recombines TRBV6-5 with TRBJ1-1, with D tentatively TRBD1 (6 bases). Germline assignment: CDR1 MNHEY and CDR2 SVGAGI. V was pared by 5 bases and J by 0 bases, with 13 bases between. The CDR3 loop spans 15 amino acids. Here the CDR3 DNA reads TGTGCCAGCAGTAAGCCCGGGACAATGAACACTGAAGCTTTCTTT. Its translation: CASSKPGTMNTEAFF.

This chain links TRBV4-2 with TRBJ1-2; D is possibly TRBD1 (5 bases). V was pared by 4 bases and J by 11 bases, with 17 bases between. CDR1 and CDR2 from the germline V gene are LGHNA and YNFKEQ. The CDR3 is 13 residues long. Here the CDR3 reads CASSRGIRQKYTF. CDR3 in DNA: TGTGCCAGCAGCCGAGGTATCAGACAGAAGTACACCTTC.